Listed here are 18 T cell receptor beta chains from one sample, sequenced in a study of tumor-infiltrating lymphocytes in oesophageal squamous cell carcinoma. TCRdb analysed the PCR reads with MiXCR anew, one entry per CDR3 protein. Found here are over 10,000 distinct CDR3 sequences, about 55% of them singletons; the top ten hold 28%. Sequencing was carried out using esophageal tumor tissue. All receptors derive from a female donor with esophageal squamous cell carcinoma.

CDR3 sequence: CASTITSGEQFF. CDR3 nucleotides: TGTGCCAGCACCATAACTAGCGGTGAGCAGTTCTTC. The gene calls are TRBV6-2 or TRBV6-3 and TRBJ2-7; 8 positions match TRBD2. The J call may be wrong; the DNA end is better matched by TRBJ2-1. CDR1 MNHEY and CDR2 SVGEGT come from the germline V gene. The CDR3 totals 12 residues.

This clonotype has ten or more counts. This chain links TRBV27 with TRBJ2-1; 13 bases match TRBD2. The CDR3 consists of 16 residues. Germline-derived CDR1 and CDR2 are MNHEY and SMNVEV (reference sequence). The ends lost 4 bases at V and 7 bases at J; junction bases unmatched: 7. The DNA of the CDR3 is TGTGCCAGCAGTTACCTGACTAGCGGGAGGCGGAATGAGCAGTTCTTC. This encodes CASSYLTSGRRNEQFF.

This clonotype was found once. The J gene is TRBJ1-2, the V gene TRBV7-2; tentatively, D is TRBD1 (5 bases). The CDR3 loop spans 14 amino acids. Trimming shortened V by 1 base and J by 9 bases, and 15 bases separated the two germline ends. The V gene's germline CDR1 is SGHTA and CDR2 FQGNSA. The CDR3 loop is CASSLGGASRSYTF. For the CDR3, the DNA is TGTGCCAGCAGCTTAGGGGGCGCGTCTCGGAGCTACACCTTC.

This clonotype occurred once. The chain combines TRBV7-8 with TRBJ1-1, with no clear D. Germline values: CDR1 SGHVS, CDR2 FQNEAQ. This CDR3 comprises 14 residues. V gave up 1 base and J gave up 1 base, with 7 bases separating them. The CDR3 loop is CASSLVRGNTEAFF. CDR3 coding DNA: TGTGCCAGCAGCTTAGTCCGGGGGAACACTGAAGCTTTCTTT.

On this clonotype itself: Possible read error: a much larger clone is one base away. This rearrangement joins TRBV7-6 to TRBJ2-5; the match to TRBD2 covers 12 bases. The length of the CDR3 is 15 residues. Germline loops: CDR1 SGHVS, CDR2 FNYEAQ. The CDR3 DNA sequence: TGTGCTAGCAGCCCGACTAGCGGGGGTTACAATGAGCAGTACTTC. Translated: CASSPTSGGYNEQYF.

This clonotype was found a few times. The chain uses TRBV7-2 and TRBJ2-5; 8 bases are a match to TRBD1. The CDR3 sequence is 15 residues long. The V segment lost 1 base and the J segment 1 base; nucleotides outside the gene matches: 2. Germline CDR1 and CDR2: SGHTA and FQGNSA. CDR3 nucleotides: TGTGCCAGCAGCTTAGGGACAGGGAGCCAAGAGACCCAGTACTTC. This translates into CASSLGTGSQETQYF.

This clonotype was recorded a few times. This rearrangement joins TRBV6-1 to TRBJ1-2; TRBD1 is a possible D gene (6 bases). The CDR3 has 14 residues. Per germline, CDR1 MNHNS and CDR2 SASEGT. V was cut by 6 bases and J by 8 bases, with 19 bases left in between. CDR3 bases: TGTGCCAGCAGGCCCAATGGGGGCCTCGGGGGCTACACCTTC. It translates to CASRPNGGLGGYTF.

This clonotype appeared many times. A much larger clone differs from this one at a single base, so this may be a read error. J is TRBJ2-5 and V is TRBV6-6, with 10 bases that match TRBD1. There are 14 residues in the CDR3. V lost 0 bases, J lost 11 bases, and 6 bases stayed unmatched. Per germline, CDR1 MNHNY and CDR2 SVGAGI (reference sequence). The CDR3 protein is CASSYSTGGNEQYF. The CDR3 region has the DNA TGTGCCAGCAGTTACTCGACAGGGGGCAATGAGCAGTACTTC.

CDR3 in amino acids: CASSYGEIGEQFF. CDR3 DNA: TGTGCCAGCAGTTACGGAGAAATTGGTGAGCAGTTCTTC. The chain carries TRBV6-2 or TRBV6-3 and TRBJ2-1; no firm D call. Germline lookup yields CDR1 MNHEY and CDR2 SVGEGT. This CDR3 is built from 13 residues. V lost 2 bases to trimming and J lost 9 bases, with 11 bases between them.

The chain employs TRBV7-6 and TRBJ2-5; TRBD2 agrees at 14 bases. The last part of the DNA fits TRBJ2-7 better; the J call may be wrong. This CDR3 has 16 amino acids. The germline gives CDR1 SGHVS, CDR2 FNYEAQ. The CDR3 region has the DNA TGTGCCAGCAGCCCGAAGACTAGCGGGGGGGTCTACGAGCAGTACTTC. It translates to CASSPKTSGGVYEQYF.

This clonotype came up a few times. The chain is built from TRBV7-2 and TRBJ2-7; 13 nucleotides line up with TRBD2. CDR1 and CDR2 from the germline V gene are SGHTA and FQGNSA. The CDR3 spans 16 residues. V lost 5 bases to trimming and J lost 5 bases; unmatched junction nucleotides: 9. The CDR3: CASSGSGLAGAHEQYF. As DNA, the CDR3 is TGTGCCAGCAGCGGAAGCGGACTAGCGGGAGCCCACGAGCAGTACTTC.

J is TRBJ2-3 and V is TRBV7-4, with a possible D match to TRBD2 (5 bases). Germline CDR1 and CDR2: SGHVT and SQSDAQ. The CDR3 loop spans 16 amino acids. V was pared by 2 bases and J by 0 bases, with 12 bases between. CDR3 amino acids: CASSLRGQASTDTQYF. The CDR3 DNA follows: TGTGCCAGCAGCTTACGAGGGCAGGCTAGCACAGATACGCAGTATTTT.

Many counts were recorded for this clonotype. This may be a read error: a much more frequent sequence differs by one nucleotide. The rearrangement links TRBV11-2 to TRBJ2-5; 8 bases match TRBD2. With V trimmed by 5 bases and J by 11 bases, 19 bases remained unmatched. The CDR3 has 16 amino acids. CDR1 is SGHAT and CDR2 is FQNNGV in the germline V gene. The chain's CDR3 is CASSRRGSGGYNEQYF. The CDR3 DNA reads as TGTGCCAGCAGCCGGCGGGGGAGCGGGGGCTACAATGAGCAGTACTTC. The variable domain in full, completed from reference TRBV11-2 and TRBJ2-5, reads EAGVAQSPRYKIIEKRQSVAFWCNPISGHATLYWYQQILGQGPKLLIQFQNNGVVDDSQLPKDRFSAERLKGVDSTLKIQPAKLEDSAVYLCASSRRGSGGYNEQYFGPGTRLLVL.

Turning to this clonotype: A read error may be the cause here, since a much bigger clone is one base away. The CDR3 does not close with the conserved phenylalanine or tryptophan, likely indicating a read error. The genes are TRBV5-6 and TRBJ1-1; D call uncertain. This CDR3 contains 12 residues. Germline V CDR1 and CDR2: SGHDT, YYEEEE. V was pared by 7 bases and J by 3 bases, with 10 bases between. In DNA, the CDR3 is TGTGCCAGCTTCAGGCCGGACACTGAAGCTTTCATT. Encoded protein: CASFRPDTEAFI.

Notes on this clonotype: In this CDR3 the conserved last residue, phenylalanine or tryptophan, is missing, so a read error is likely. It is unclear where the CDR3 begins or ends on the DNA, so no DNA is shown, and the CDR3 is as TCRdb lists it. The chain has TRBV5-1 and TRBJ2-7; TRBD1 is the table's D call and was not checked against the DNA. Both ends counted, the CDR3 spans 15 residues. CDR1 SGHRS and CDR2 YFSETQ come from the germline V gene. This CDR3 is CASSLEPTGGYTFGS.

The chain recombines TRBV28 with TRBJ2-7, with TRBD2 as a possible D gene (5 bases). This CDR3 spans 12 amino acids. From germline, CDR1 is MDHEN and CDR2 SYDVKM. Trimming pared 2 bases from V and 3 bases from J, leaving 5 bases between. CDR3: CASSLRGYEQYF. The DNA of the CDR3 is TGTGCCAGCAGTTTACGGGGCTACGAGCAGTACTTC.

The chain employs TRBV10-3 and TRBJ2-3; 12 nucleotides agree with TRBD1. Germline CDR1 and CDR2: ENHRY and SYGVKD. The ends lost 8 bases at V and 4 bases at J; junction bases unmatched: 4. The CDR3 loop spans 14 amino acids. Here the CDR3 reads CAIGGTGGADTQYF. DNA for the CDR3: TGTGCCATCGGGGGGACAGGGGGCGCAGATACGCAGTATTTT.

This clonotype was observed many times. The genes are TRBV5-1 and TRBJ2-1; 7 bases align to TRBD1. Trimming cost V 2 bases and J 6 bases; bases outside gene matches: 8. The CDR3 is made up of 15 amino acids. Per the germline V gene, CDR1 is SGHRS and CDR2 is YFSETQ. CDR3 sequence (DNA): TGCGCCAGCAGCTTCATAACAGGGGTTGGCAATGAGCAGTTCTTC. Amino acids: CASSFITGVGNEQFF.